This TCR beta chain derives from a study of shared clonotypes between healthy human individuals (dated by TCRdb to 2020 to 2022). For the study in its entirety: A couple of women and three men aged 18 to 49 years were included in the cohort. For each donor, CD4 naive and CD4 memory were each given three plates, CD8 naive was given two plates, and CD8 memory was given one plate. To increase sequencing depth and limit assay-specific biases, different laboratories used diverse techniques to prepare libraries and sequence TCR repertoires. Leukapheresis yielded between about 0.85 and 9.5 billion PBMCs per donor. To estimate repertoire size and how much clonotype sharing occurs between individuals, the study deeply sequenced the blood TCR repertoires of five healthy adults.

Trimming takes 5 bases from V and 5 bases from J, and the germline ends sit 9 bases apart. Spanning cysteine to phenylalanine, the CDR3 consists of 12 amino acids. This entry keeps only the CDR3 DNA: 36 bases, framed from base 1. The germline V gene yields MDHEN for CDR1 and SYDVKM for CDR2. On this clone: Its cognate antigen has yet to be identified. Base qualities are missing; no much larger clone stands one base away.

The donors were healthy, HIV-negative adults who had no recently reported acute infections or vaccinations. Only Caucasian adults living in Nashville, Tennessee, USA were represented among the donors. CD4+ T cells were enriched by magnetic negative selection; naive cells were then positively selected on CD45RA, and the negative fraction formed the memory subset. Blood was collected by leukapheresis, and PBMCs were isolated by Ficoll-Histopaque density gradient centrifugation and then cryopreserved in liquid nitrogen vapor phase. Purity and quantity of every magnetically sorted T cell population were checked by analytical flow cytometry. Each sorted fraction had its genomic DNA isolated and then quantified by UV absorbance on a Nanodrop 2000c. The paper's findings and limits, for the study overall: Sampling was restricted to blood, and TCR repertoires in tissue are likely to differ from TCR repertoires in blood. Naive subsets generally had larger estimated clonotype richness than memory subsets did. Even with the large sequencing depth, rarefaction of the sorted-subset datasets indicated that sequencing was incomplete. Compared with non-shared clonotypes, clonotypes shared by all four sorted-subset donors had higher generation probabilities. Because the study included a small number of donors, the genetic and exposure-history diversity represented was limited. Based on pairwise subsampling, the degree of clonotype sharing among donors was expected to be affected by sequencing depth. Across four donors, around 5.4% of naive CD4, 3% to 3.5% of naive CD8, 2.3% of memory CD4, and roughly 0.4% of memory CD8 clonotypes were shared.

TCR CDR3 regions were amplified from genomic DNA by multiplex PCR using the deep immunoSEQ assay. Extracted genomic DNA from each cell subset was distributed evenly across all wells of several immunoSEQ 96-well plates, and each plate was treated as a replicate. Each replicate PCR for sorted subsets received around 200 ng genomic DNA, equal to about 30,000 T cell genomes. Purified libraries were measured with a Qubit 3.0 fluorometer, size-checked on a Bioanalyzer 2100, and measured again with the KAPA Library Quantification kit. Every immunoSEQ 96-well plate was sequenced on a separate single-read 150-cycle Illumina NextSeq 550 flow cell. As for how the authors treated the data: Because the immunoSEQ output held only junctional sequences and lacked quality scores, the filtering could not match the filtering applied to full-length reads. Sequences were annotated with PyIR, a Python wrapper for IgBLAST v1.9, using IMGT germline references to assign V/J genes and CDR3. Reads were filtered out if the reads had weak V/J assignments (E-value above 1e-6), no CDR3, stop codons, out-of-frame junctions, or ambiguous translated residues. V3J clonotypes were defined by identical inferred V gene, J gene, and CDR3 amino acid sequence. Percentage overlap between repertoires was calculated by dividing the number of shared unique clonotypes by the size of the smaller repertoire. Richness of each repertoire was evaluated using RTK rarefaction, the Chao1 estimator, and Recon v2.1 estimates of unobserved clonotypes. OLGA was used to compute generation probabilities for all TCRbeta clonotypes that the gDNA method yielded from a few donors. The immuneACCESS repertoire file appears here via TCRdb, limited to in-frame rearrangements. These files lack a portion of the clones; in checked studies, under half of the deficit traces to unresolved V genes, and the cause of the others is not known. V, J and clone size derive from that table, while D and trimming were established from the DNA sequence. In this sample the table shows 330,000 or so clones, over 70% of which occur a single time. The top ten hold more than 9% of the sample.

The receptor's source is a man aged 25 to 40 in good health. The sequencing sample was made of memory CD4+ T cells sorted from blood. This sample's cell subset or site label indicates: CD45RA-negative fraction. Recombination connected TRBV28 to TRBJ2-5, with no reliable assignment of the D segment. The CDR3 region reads CASSLPMETQYF. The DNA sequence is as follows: TGTGCCAGCAGTCTCCCGATGGAGACCCAGTACTTC.